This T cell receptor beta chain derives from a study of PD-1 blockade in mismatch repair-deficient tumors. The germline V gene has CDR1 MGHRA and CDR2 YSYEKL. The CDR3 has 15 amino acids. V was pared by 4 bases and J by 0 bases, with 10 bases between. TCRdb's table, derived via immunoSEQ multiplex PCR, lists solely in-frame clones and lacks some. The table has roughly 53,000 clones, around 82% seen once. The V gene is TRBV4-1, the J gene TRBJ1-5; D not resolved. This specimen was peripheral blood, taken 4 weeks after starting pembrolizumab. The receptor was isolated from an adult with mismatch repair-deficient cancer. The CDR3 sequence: CASSPESFSNQPQHF. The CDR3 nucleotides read TGCGCCAGCAGCCCGGAGAGTTTTAGCAATCAGCCCCAGCATTTT.